This paragraph reports one TCR beta chain. This specimen comes from a study of blood T cells in healthy people across ages. A second about 7 to 11 cycle PCR used barcoded and J-beta primers. TCRdb called the 5' RACE reads again in MiXCR, with one record for every CDR3 protein. The sample holds 2 million or so distinct CDR3 sequences, less than 50% seen once. Sequencing input: blood. The origin of this receptor is a woman in her forties in good health.

CDR3 region: CASSDSGLAGGRDTQYF. The DNA for the CDR3 is TGTGCCAGCAGCGATTCCGGACTAGCGGGGGGGCGGGATACGCAGTATTTT. The chain recombines TRBV7-2 with TRBJ2-3, with TRBD2 identical over 15 bases. With 5 bases clipped from V and 6 bases from J, the junction kept 9 bases outside the gene matches. The V gene's germline CDR1 is SGHTA and CDR2 FQGNSA. There are 17 residues in the CDR3. Filled out from reference TRBV7-2 and TRBJ2-3, the complete variable domain reads GAGVSQSPSNKVTEKGKDVELRCDPISGHTALYWYRQSLGQGLEFLIYFQGNSAPDKSGLPSDRFSAERTGGSVSTLTIQRTQQEDSAVYLCASSDSGLAGGRDTQYFGPGTRLTVL.